This T cell receptor (beta chain) was sequenced during a study of T cell responses to AZD1222 COVID-19 vaccine (dated by TCRdb to the early 2020s). Regarding the complete study: AZD1222 recipients with second doses at about 4 weeks or about 12 weeks were pooled, because spike-specific TCR depth and breadth did not differ between schedules. TCR sequencing was performed for about 250 trial participants, of whom about 200 were given two doses of AZD1222 and approximately 25 were given two doses of MenACWY control vaccine. Trial participants were enrolled by age into 18-55, 56-69 and 70-plus year subgroups, with approximately 150, 30 and 60 TCR-sequenced participants respectively. Summary of the overall study and its limitations: In the small 56-69-year group, the increase in depth fell short of significance, most likely because of low power. Most participants were white British and females outnumbered males, and the authors suggested that clonal diversity may have been underestimated. Conclusions about previously exposed vaccinees were limited because only six AZD1222 recipients were SARS-CoV-2 seropositive at baseline. Vaccine-associated CD4 TCRs spanned the whole spike protein, with dominant responses in regions 160-218 and 743-854. Because no samples from the day 14 peak response were available, repertoires could be characterized only after the peak T cell response. Epitopes outside the regions mutated in the B.1.351 and B.1.1.7 variants were reportedly recognized by nearly half of the unique spike-specific TCRs. A significant rise in spike-specific TCR breadth and depth was observed after two AZD1222 doses relative to day 0 and relative to MenACWY recipients.

The germline V gene encodes CDR1 SGHAT and CDR2 FQNNGV. The CDR3 measures 15 amino acids from cysteine to phenylalanine. Only the CDR3 DNA is retained, 45 bases long and in frame from the first base. Germline trimming amounts to 1 base on V and 1 base on J, with 1 as the count of junction bases outside the gene matches. The CDR3 regions of human TCRbeta chains were analyzed by immunosequencing. As for the original processing: TCRs in the repertoires were matched against a reference library of SARS-CoV-2-specific TCRs that had been generated with the MIRA antigen-specificity platform. Breadth was defined as the fraction of unique TCRs that were SARS-CoV-2-associated, and depth was defined as the fraction of total T cells that were SARS-CoV-2-associated. Using the MIRA data, every spike-specific TCR was mapped to the spike region that the TCR reacted to and assigned to either a CD4 or a CD8 class. Log10-transformed breadth and depth values were compared by one-way ANOVA with Sidak's multiple comparisons tests. The immuneACCESS repertoire file appears here via TCRdb, limited to in-frame rearrangements. These files lack a portion of the clones; in checked studies, under half of the deficit traces to unresolved V genes, and the cause of the others is not known. The V and J calls and clone size were taken over from that table, and D and trimming were inferred from the DNA. This sample lists roughly 160,000 clones; roughly 92% were detected once. The leading ten clones occupy about 0.6% of the sample.

The sample's time point label, decoded: baseline before first vaccination. Vaccinee samples were obtained from the UK trials COV001 and COV002, which included a single-blind randomized controlled phase 2/3 trial of AZD1222 (ChAdOx1 nCoV-19) in healthy adults. For TCRbeta chain sequencing, PBMC samples from trial participants were taken at day 0 and at day 28 after the second dose. For this clone: What this receptor recognizes is not known. Base quality data are lacking; no much larger clone is found one base away.

The rearrangement combines TRBV11-2 with TRBJ2-1; 7 of the junction bases match TRBD2. Sequences were derived from peripheral blood, sampled on day 0 of AZD1222 vaccination. The TCR sequence derives from an adult in good health. The nucleotide sequence is TGTGCCAGCAGCTTAGGCGGGGGATCCTACAATGAGCAGTTCTTC. This is translated as CASSLGGGSYNEQFF. The full variable domain, completed from the reference TRBV11-2 and TRBJ2-1 proteins outside the CDR3, reads EAGVAQSPRYKIIEKRQSVAFWCNPISGHATLYWYQQILGQGPKLLIQFQNNGVVDDSQLPKDRFSAERLKGVDSTLKIQPAKLEDSAVYLCASSLGGGSYNEQFFGPGTRLTVL.